The text below deals with one T cell receptor beta chain. The antigen remains undetermined. Sequence at one end of the junction differs from germline and may be a read error. The CDR3 covers 13 residues. Germline values: CDR1 GTSNPN, CDR2 SVGIG (reference sequence). TCRbeta libraries were built with three rounds of nested PCR, modified from ARM-PCR. A single record per CDR3 protein comes from TCRdb applying MiXCR to the multiplex PCR reads. Of some 78,000 distinct CDR3 sequences listed, roughly 80% are singletons. This sample's RNA came from whole unsorted tissue. Donors were chemotherapy-naive, newly diagnosed lung cancer surgical patients in China, August–late 2014. The data are from a study of tumor and adjacent non-tumor tissue in lung cancer. Whole-study context: Samples averaged roughly 4.4 million productive TCRbeta reads each. The study's findings and limits: In normal lung, the top 100 clones were significantly more dominant than in tumor. Tumor tissue had significantly higher TCR diversity than normal lung.

The sequence was collected from a woman aged 50 to 60 with non-small cell lung cancer. What was sequenced was lung tumor tissue. This chain uses TRBV30 with TRBJ1-5; D may be TRBD1 (5 bases). CDR3 in amino acids: CARSGTADQPQHF. In DNA form, the CDR3 reads TGTGCCAGGAGCGGGACGGCAGATCAGCCCCAGCATTTT.